Listed here are 17 T cell receptor beta chains from one sample, sequenced in a study of cytomegalovirus exposure and HLA in healthy donors. 60 Vbeta and 13 Jbeta primers were used in PCR. The protocol was immunoSEQ multiplex PCR, while the TCRdb copy is restricted to in-frame clones and leaves out a portion. This sample has some 150,000 clones, with around four fifths found just once. The sequencing input was PBMCs. These receptors originate from a woman in her fifties or sixties in good health and CMV-seronegative.

A word on this clone: A read error may account for a junction end that differs from germline. The genes are TRBV7-9 and TRBJ1-2, with D perhaps TRBD1 (5 bases). CDR1 and CDR2 from the germline V gene are SEHNR and FQNEAQ (reference sequence). This CDR3 region has 12 residues. CDR3: CSSSLVQGAYTF. CDR3 coding DNA: TGTTCCAGCAGCTTAGTTCAGGGTGCCTACACCTTC.

V gene TRBV7-9 combines with J gene TRBJ2-1; 10 positions match TRBD2. CDR1 and CDR2 (germline): SEHNR, FQNEAQ (reference sequence). This CDR3 is 15 amino acids long. V lost 5 bases to trimming and J lost 3 bases; unmatched junction nucleotides: 4. CDR3 coding DNA: TGTGCCAGCAGCCCTCCTAGCGGGGGCTACAATGAGCAGTTCTTC. Amino acid sequence: CASSPPSGGYNEQFF.

This clone was seen more than once but under ten times. The chain combines TRBV6-5 with TRBJ2-7, with a weak D call TRBD1 (5 bases). The CDR3 length is 14 residues. In germline, CDR1 is MNHEY, CDR2 SVGAGI. V was shortened by 4 bases and J by 8 bases, with 18 bases between the two germline ends. The CDR3 spells CASSLGVGLKKQYF. Written as DNA, the CDR3 is TGTGCCAGCAGTTTAGGGGTGGGGCTGAAGAAGCAGTACTTC.

This chain links TRBV19 with TRBJ1-1, with 8 bases that match TRBD1. This CDR3 comprises 17 residues. J lost 4 bases, V lost 6 bases, and 16 bases had no gene match. Per the germline V gene, CDR1 is LNHDA and CDR2 is SQIVND (reference sequence). The CDR3 DNA follows: TGTGCCAGTAGACCAACTGGACAGGGCGTTTTTGGCACTGAAGCTTTCTTT. It translates to CASRPTGQGVFGTEAFF.

The V call is TRBV28, the J call TRBJ2-6; the D gene is possibly TRBD1 (5 bases). Germline CDR1 reads MDHEN; CDR2 reads SYDVKM. Trimming took 7 bases from V and 0 from J, leaving 16 bases between them. CDR3 size: 17 residues. CDR3 sequence: CASISGAESSGANVLTF. For the CDR3, the DNA is TGTGCCAGCATCTCTGGGGCAGAGAGCTCTGGGGCCAACGTCCTGACTTTC.

The V and J genes are TRBV4-2 and TRBJ1-4, with D maybe TRBD1 (6 bases). The CDR3 totals 14 residues. Germline values: CDR1 LGHNA, CDR2 YNFKEQ. Trimming stripped 6 bases from V and 1 base from J, with 9 bases between. CDR3 nucleotides: TGTGCCAGCAGACAACAGGGAACTAATGAAAAACTGTTTTTT. Translated: CASRQQGTNEKLFF.

The chain is built from TRBV6-5 and TRBJ2-3; 7 nucleotides match TRBD1. The CDR3 loop spans 14 amino acids. The germline CDR1 and CDR2 sequences are MNHEY and SVGAGI. The V segment lost 7 bases and the J segment 4 bases; nucleotides outside the gene matches: 8. In nucleotides, the CDR3 is TGTGCCAGCAAGCGGACAGGCCTAGCAGATACGCAGTATTTT. As protein: CASKRTGLADTQYF.

A single count supports this clone. The CDR3 nucleotides read TGTGCCAGCAGCGCCGCTCCGGGGGTAGGACAGCCCCAGCATTTT. Its protein product is CASSAAPGVGQPQHF. The chain uses TRBV7-8 and TRBJ1-5, with D tentatively TRBD1 (5 bases). Germline-derived CDR1 and CDR2 are SGHVS and FQNEAQ. The ends were cut back, 5 bases at V and 7 bases at J, with 18 bases in the middle. The CDR3 runs to 15 residues. Using reference TRBV7-8 and TRBJ1-5 for the parts outside the CDR3, the full variable domain is GAGVSQSPRYKVAKRGQDVALRCDPISGHVSLFWYQQALGQGPEFLTYFQNEAQLDKSGLPSDRFFAERPEGSVSTLKIQRTQQEDSAVYLCASSAAPGVGQPQHFGDGTRLSIL.

The J gene is TRBJ2-5, the V gene TRBV19; TRBD2 aligns across 12 bases. V lost 5 bases to trimming and J lost 0 bases; unmatched junction nucleotides: 7. CDR3 length: 17 amino acids. Germline V lookup: CDR1 LNHDA, CDR2 SQIVND (reference sequence). The CDR3, as DNA: TGTGCCAGTAGTCGCCTAGCGGGGGGGAAACACCAAGAGACCCAGTACTTC. The encoded protein is CASSRLAGGKHQETQYF.

The rearrangement uses TRBV5-1 and TRBJ1-2, with D uncertain. V was shortened by 1 base and J by 0 bases, with 19 bases between the two germline ends. Germline lookup yields CDR1 SGHRS and CDR2 YFSETQ. The CDR3 sequence is 18 residues long. CDR3 in amino acids: CASSLMVRGGGSNYGYTF. As DNA, the CDR3 is TGCGCCAGCAGCTTGATGGTCCGGGGAGGTGGATCTAACTATGGCTACACCTTC.

This rearrangement joins TRBV7-2 to TRBJ2-7; 7 bases match TRBD2. Germline values: CDR1 SGHTA, CDR2 FQGNSA. The junction had 1 base not matched to a gene; V was cut back by 1 base and J by 1 base. The CDR3 consists of 14 residues. In DNA form, the CDR3 reads TGTGCCAGCAGCTTAGGACTAGCTTCCTACGAGCAGTACTTC. Protein: CASSLGLASYEQYF. Full variable domain (outside the CDR3, taken from reference TRBV7-2 and TRBJ2-7): GAGVSQSPSNKVTEKGKDVELRCDPISGHTALYWYRQSLGQGLEFLIYFQGNSAPDKSGLPSDRFSAERTGGSVSTLTIQRTQQEDSAVYLCASSLGLASYEQYFGPGTRLTVT.

The CDR3 spells CASSLLGAENTGELFF. For the CDR3, the DNA is TGTGCCAGCAGCCTCCTGGGGGCTGAGAACACCGGGGAGCTGTTTTTT. This chain uses TRBV6-6 with TRBJ2-2, with TRBD1 as a possible D gene (6 bases). Germline CDR1 reads MNHNY; CDR2 reads SVGAGI (reference sequence). This CDR3 has 16 residues. V lost 6 bases to trimming and J lost 1 base, with 15 bases between them.

This chain uses TRBV28 with TRBJ1-1; D may be TRBD1 (5 bases). Germline CDR1 MDHEN, CDR2 SYDVKM. V shed 3 bases and J shed 8 bases, with 10 bases lying between them. This CDR3 comprises 12 residues. As DNA, the CDR3 is TGTGCCAGCAGTTTTGGAGGGGTGGAAGCTTTCTTT. Residues: CASSFGGVEAFF.

This clone was counted a few times. This sequence joins TRBV27 and TRBJ2-7; tentatively, D is TRBD2 (6 bases). CDR1 is MNHEY, CDR2 SMNVEV, per germline (reference sequence). The CDR3 contains 13 residues. V gave up 3 bases and J gave up 6 bases, with 12 bases separating them. The chain's CDR3 is CASSFGLFTEQYF. DNA for the CDR3: TGTGCCAGCAGTTTTGGACTATTCACCGAGCAGTACTTC.

The CDR3 DNA sequence: TGTGCCAGCAGCCGGGGCCAGACCGCGGGGGATACGCAGTATTTT. This codes for CASSRGQTAGDTQYF. This chain links TRBV6-1 with TRBJ2-3; tentatively, D is TRBD2 (6 bases). Trimming shortened V by 6 bases and J by 6 bases, and 19 bases separated the two germline ends. Germline CDR1 reads MNHNS; CDR2 reads SASEGT. The CDR3 is made up of 15 amino acids.

The V gene is TRBV10-3, the J gene TRBJ1-4, with 8 nucleotides matching TRBD1. This CDR3 has 14 residues. V lost 2 bases and J lost 5; bases outside the gene matches: 1. Germline-derived CDR1 and CDR2 are ENHRY and SYGVKD. CDR3 amino acids: CAISERDRNEKLFF. CDR3 coding DNA: TGTGCCATCAGTGAGCGGGACAGGAATGAAAAACTGTTTTTT.

This sequence joins TRBV27 and TRBJ1-1; D is perhaps TRBD1 (6 bases). Germline V gene lookup returns CDR1 MNHEY and CDR2 SMNVEV (reference sequence). The V and J ends lost 3 bases and 4 bases respectively, with 15 bases between them. This CDR3 has 15 residues. The CDR3 sequence: CASSLGGRMSTEAFF. CDR3 DNA: TGTGCCAGCAGTTTGGGGGGGCGTATGAGCACTGAAGCTTTCTTT.